The clone carrying this T cell receptor (beta chain) was detected ten times or more. No antigen is known for it. This sample was included in a study of CD8+CD57+ T cells in acquired aplastic anemia. Study background: The study obtained an average of approximately 2.9 ug of DNA from sorted CD4+ and CD8+ cells. About 10 million reads were obtained on average for healthy donor CD4+ cells. Notes on the study in general: Patients and controls shared 25 to 35 CD8+ CDR3 sequences, which appeared highly expressed in patients and within their immunodominant clones. Simpson's diversity of CD8+ cells was not significantly different in patients compared with controls.

The use of genomic DNA as template underpinned the TCR beta VDJ and CDR3 profiling. TCRdb recomputed calls from the reads with MiXCR, one row per CDR3 protein. Among around 170,000 distinct CDR3 sequences listed, about 64% were seen once. This TCR derives from a human donor in good health. The specimen sequenced was sorted CD4+, CD8+, or CD8+CD57+ T cells (not recorded which) from PBMCs.

Here the CDR3 DNA reads TGTGCCAGTAGTATAGCTGGGGGGGGAGCTTTCTTT. Encoded protein: CASSIAGGGAFF. The V and J genes are TRBV19 and TRBJ1-1; perhaps TRBD1 as D (5 bases). Germline V gene sequence: CDR1 LNHDA, CDR2 SQIVND (reference sequence). This CDR3 has 12 amino acids. Between the trimmed V and J ends, which lost 1 base and 10 bases, there was a span of 10 bases.